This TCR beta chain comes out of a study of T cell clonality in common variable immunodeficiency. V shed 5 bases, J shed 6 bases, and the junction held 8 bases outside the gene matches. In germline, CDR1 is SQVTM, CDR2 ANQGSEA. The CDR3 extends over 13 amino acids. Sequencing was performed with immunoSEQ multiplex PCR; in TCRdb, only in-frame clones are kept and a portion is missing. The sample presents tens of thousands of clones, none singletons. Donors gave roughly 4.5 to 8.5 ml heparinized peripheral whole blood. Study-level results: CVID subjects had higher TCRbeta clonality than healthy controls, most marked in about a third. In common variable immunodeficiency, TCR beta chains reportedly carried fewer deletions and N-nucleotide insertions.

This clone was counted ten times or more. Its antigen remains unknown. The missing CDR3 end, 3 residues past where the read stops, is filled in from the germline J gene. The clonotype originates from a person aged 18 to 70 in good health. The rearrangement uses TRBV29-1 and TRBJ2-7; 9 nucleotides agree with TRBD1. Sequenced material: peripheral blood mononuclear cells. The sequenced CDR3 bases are TGCAGCGTTTCCGGGACAGGGAGATCCGAG. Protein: CSVSGTGRSE. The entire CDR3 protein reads CSVSGTGRSEQYF.